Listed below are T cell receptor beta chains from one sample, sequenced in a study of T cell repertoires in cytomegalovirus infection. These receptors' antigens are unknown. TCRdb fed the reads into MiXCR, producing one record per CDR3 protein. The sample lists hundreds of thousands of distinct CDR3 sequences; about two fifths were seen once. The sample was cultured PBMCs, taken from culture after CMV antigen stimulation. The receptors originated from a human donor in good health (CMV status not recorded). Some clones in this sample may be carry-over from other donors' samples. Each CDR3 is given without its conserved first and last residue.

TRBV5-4 ASSISFGNYGYT
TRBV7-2 ASSPAGQAQF
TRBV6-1 ASKSQSGNTEAF
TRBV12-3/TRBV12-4 ASSPSRVGEQF
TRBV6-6 ASSYTLGLGPTNYGYT
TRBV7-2 ASRYTGTSYEQY
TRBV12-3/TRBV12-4 ASSFWGVETGELF
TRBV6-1 ASSEARGETQY
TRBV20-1 SGHGAARTEAF
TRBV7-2 ASSLPDGGQETQY
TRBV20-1 SAPRGPNEQF
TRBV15 ATSIPRDRLFHEKLF
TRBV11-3 ASSLDRWDSANTGELF
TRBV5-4 ASSYGRDSYNEQF
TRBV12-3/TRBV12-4 ASRPGNQPQH
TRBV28 ATGGVRQPQH
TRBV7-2 ASTHQRRNEQF
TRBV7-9 ASSGLAETQY
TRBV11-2 ASSLPTRHYNSPLH
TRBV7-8 ASSLPRSGQGSEKLF
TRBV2 ASRKGQTYGYT
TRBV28 ASSLASGSQETQY
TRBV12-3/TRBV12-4 ASRLKGLAALLSYNEQF
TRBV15 ATSRDIGRAIQPQH
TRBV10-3 AISVTGDRDSPLH
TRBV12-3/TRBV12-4 ASSLVGRVNSGNTIY
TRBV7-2 ASSSAGQGAGGYT
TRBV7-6 ASSPRLVAGPNQF
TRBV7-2 ASSFTSGRDNEQF
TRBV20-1 SVFSAYNEQF
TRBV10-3 AIRRLFGPNTEAF
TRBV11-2 ASSLRTSGGSDTQY
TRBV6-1 ASMDRDSGNTIY
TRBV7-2 ASRIGWENYGYT
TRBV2 ASSYRQGNGGELF
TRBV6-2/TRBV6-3 ASSYPRTRVSSGANTGELF
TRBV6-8 ASPVTREPKNIQY
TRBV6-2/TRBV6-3 ASSSHREINTGELF
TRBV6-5 ASVSPGVYNEQF
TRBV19 ASSLGRTGGNTEAF
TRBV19 ASTSDRRGNQPQH
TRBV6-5 ASSRGSTGEQY
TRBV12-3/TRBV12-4 ASSWGPGAF
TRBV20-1 SATETGDAYEQY
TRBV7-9 ASNQAGSTDTQY
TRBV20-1 SARDQGLDSGELF
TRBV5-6 ASSLNRDRGFIKPQH
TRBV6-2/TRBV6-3 ASTTRSGPGELF
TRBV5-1 ASSLQGKIDGYT
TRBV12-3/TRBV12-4 ASSWGQRTDTQY
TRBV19 ASSRTGTVDQPQH
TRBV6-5 ASSYQGHTEAF